The TCR beta chain under discussion was sequenced for a study of blood T cells in healthy people across ages. Findings of the study overall: Conclusively comparing naive with antigen-experienced cells was impossible with unsorted PBMCs. Higher naive T cell percentage went strongly together with higher TCR beta diversity.

A second PCR of about 6 to 11 cycles used a sample-barcoded 5' primer and a J-beta primer mix. From the 5' RACE reads, TCRdb called clonotypes with MiXCR, one entry per CDR3 protein. The sample carries hundreds of thousands of distinct CDR3 sequences, 45% to 60% recorded once. The extraction recovered at least 5 micrograms of total RNA per sample. Concerning this clonotype: Its antigen remains unidentified.

The sequenced material came from blood. The clonotype was recovered from a woman of 80 years or more in good health.

CDR3 DNA: TGTGCCAGCTCGGGACCAAACTACGAGCAGTACTTC. It encodes CASSGPNYEQYF. The gene calls are TRBV18 and TRBJ2-7, with D perhaps matching TRBD1 or TRBD2 (5 bases each). The CDR3 runs to 12 residues. Germline V lookup: CDR1 KGHSH, CDR2 LQKENI. Trimming pared 6 bases from V and 3 bases from J, leaving 9 bases between.